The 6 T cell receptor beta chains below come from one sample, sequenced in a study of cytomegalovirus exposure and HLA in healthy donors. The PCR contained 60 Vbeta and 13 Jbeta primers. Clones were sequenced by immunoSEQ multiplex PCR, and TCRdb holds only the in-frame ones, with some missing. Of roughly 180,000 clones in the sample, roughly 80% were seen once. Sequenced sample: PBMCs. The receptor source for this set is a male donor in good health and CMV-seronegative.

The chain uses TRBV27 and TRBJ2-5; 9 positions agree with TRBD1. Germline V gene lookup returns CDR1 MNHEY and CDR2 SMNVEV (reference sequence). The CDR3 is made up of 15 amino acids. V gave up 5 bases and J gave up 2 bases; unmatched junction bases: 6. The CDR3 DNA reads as TGTGCCAGCAGTGGGCTCGGACAGGGGCAAGAGACCCAGTACTTC. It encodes CASSGLGQGQETQYF.

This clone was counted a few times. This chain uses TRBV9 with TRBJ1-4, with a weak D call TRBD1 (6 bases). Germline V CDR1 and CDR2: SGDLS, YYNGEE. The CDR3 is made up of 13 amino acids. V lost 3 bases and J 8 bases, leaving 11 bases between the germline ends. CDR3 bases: TGTGCCAGCAGCGGAGGGGGATACGAAAAACTGTTTTTT. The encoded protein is CASSGGGYEKLFF.

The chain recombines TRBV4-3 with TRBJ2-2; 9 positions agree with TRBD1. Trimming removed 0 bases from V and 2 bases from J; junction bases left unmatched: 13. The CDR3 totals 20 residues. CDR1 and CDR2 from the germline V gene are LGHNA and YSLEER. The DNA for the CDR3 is TGCGCCAGCAGCCAAGATCTTTTAGGCGGGACAGGGATTAACACCGGGGAGCTGTTTTTT. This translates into CASSQDLLGGTGINTGELFF.

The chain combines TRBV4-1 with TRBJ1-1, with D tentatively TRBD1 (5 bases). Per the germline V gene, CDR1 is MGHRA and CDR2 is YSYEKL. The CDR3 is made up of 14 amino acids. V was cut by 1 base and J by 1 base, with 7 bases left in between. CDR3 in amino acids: CASSQGQRNTEAFF. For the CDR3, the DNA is TGCGCCAGCAGCCAAGGACAGCGGAACACTGAAGCTTTCTTT.

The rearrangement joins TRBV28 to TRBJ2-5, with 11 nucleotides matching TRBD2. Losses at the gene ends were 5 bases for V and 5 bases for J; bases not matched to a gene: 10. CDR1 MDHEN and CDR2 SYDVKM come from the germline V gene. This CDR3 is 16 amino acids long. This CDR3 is CASSPSLAGGRETQYF. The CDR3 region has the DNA TGTGCCAGCAGTCCCAGTTTAGCGGGAGGGCGGGAGACCCAGTACTTC.

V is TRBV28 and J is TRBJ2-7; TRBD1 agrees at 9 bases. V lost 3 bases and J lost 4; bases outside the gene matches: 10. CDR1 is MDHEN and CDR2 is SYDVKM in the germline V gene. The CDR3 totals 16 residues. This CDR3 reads CASSLLSGQGGYEQYF. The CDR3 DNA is TGTGCCAGCAGTTTGTTATCGGGACAGGGAGGGTACGAGCAGTACTTC.